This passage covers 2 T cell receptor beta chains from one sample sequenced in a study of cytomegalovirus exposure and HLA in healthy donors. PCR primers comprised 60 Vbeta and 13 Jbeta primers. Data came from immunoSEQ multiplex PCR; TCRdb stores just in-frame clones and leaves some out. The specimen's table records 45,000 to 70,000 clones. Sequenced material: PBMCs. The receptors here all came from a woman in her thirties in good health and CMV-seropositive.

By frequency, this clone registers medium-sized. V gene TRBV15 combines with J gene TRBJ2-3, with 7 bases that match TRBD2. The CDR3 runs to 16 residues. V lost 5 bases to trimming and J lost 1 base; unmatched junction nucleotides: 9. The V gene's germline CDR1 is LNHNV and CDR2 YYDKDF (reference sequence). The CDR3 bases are TGTGCCACCAGCGGTTGGGGGGAGGGTGGCACAGATACGCAGTATTTT. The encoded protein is CATSGWGEGGTDTQYF.

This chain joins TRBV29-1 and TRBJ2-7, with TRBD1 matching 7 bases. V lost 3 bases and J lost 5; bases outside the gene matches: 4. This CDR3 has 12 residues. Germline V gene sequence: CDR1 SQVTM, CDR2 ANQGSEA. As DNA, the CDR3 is TGCAGCGTTGATACAGGGGTGGACGAGCAGTACTTC. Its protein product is CSVDTGVDEQYF.